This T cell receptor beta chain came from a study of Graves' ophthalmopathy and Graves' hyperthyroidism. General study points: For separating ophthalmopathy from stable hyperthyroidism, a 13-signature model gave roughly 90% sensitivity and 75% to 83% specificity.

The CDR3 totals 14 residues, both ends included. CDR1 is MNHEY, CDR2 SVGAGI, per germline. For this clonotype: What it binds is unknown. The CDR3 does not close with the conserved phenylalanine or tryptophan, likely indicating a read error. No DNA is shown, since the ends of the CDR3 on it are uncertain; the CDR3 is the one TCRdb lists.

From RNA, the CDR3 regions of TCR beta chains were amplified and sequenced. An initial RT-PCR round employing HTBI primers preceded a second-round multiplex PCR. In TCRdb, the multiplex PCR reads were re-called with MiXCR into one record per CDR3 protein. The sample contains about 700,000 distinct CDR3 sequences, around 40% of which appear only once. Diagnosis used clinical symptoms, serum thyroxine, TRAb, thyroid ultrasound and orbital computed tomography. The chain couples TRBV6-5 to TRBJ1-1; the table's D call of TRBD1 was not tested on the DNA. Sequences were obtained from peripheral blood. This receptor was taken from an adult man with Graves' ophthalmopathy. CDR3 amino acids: CASSLSDGSAPLLL.